The T cell receptor (beta chain) under discussion was sequenced for a study of shared clonotypes between healthy human individuals. Per the original data handling: ImmunoSEQ supplied junction-only sequences lacking quality scores, so filtering was different. Produced via immunoSEQ multiplex PCR; TCRdb's table is partial and in-frame only. Clonal size and the V and J genes are those of that table, whereas D and trimming came from the DNA. The sample lists roughly 2.2 million clones, 80% to 95% seen once, with approximately 0.4% in the top ten. Study-level points and caveats: A limitation of the genetic and exposure-history diversity represented arose from few donors. Rarefaction curves obtained for sorted subsets showed sequencing incomplete despite large depth.

This clone was counted a single time. Its antigen is unidentified. Other DNA sequences in this specimen translate into the identical CDR3. CDR1 and CDR2 (germline): KGHSH, LQKENI. The CDR3 contains 14 residues. V dropped 3 bases and J dropped 2 bases, with 9 bases sitting between them. The source is a man aged 18 to 30 in good health. Some clones in this sample may be carry-over from other donors' samples. What was sequenced was naive CD4+ T cells from PBMCs. The subset: CD45RA+ positively selected. The chain uses TRBV18 and TRBJ2-3, with D uncertain. The CDR3 DNA reads TGTGCCAGCTCACCGCTCGCGGACACAGATACGCAGTATTTT. This gives the protein CASSPLADTDTQYF.